Listed here are 15 T cell receptor beta chains from one sample, sequenced in a study of PD-1 blockade in classical Hodgkin lymphoma. Libraries were prepared by immunoSEQ multiplex PCR; TCRdb keeps only in-frame clonotypes and omits some of them. Counted here are about 24,000 clones, approximately 77% occurring once; the ten biggest clones make up roughly 22%. As for time point: cycle 4 day 1 (C4D1), after less than seven weeks of nivolumab. Following autologous stem cell transplantation, relapse occurred in every patient, and exposure to brentuximab vedotin varied. The source material was peripheral blood mononuclear cells (PBMCs), sampled before the fourth cycle of nivolumab. Every receptor here comes from a human donor with classical Hodgkin lymphoma.

Only one count was recorded for this clone. The rearrangement joins TRBV27 to TRBJ2-3, with D hard to call. Between the trimmed V and J ends, which lost 5 bases and 4 bases, there was a span of 7 bases. The CDR3 spans 12 residues. The germline V gene encodes CDR1 MNHEY and CDR2 SMNVEV (reference sequence). CDR3 residues: CASSPGADTQYF. The CDR3 region has the DNA TGTGCCAGCAGTCCTGGGGCAGATACGCAGTATTTT.

This clone was counted between two and nine times. The chain combines TRBV27 with TRBJ1-6, with 7 bases identical to TRBD1. Unmatched junction bases numbered 12, after V lost 6 bases and J lost 7 bases. This CDR3 is 16 amino acids long. Germline CDR1 is MNHEY and CDR2 is SMNVEV (reference sequence). The DNA for the CDR3 is TGTGCCAGCAGAATCCGGACAGGAGGGGAAAATTCACCCCTCCACTTT. Its translation is CASRIRTGGENSPLHF.

The J gene is TRBJ2-4, the V gene TRBV12-5, with D perhaps given as TRBD1 or TRBD2 (6 bases each). This CDR3 has 16 residues. Per germline, CDR1 LGHNT and CDR2 FRNRAP. V shed 5 bases and J shed 8 bases, with 22 bases lying between them. The CDR3 is CASGQGGSPRRDIQYF. The CDR3 region has the DNA TGTGCTAGTGGTCAAGGGGGTTCGCCCCGGAGGGACATTCAGTACTTC.

This chain joins TRBV5-1 and TRBJ2-7; D is ambiguous. The CDR3 is made up of 15 amino acids. V was shortened by 7 bases and J by 3 bases, with 20 bases between the two germline ends. CDR1 and CDR2 from the germline V gene are SGHRS and YFSETQ. CDR3 amino acids: CASALAETGVYEQYF. In DNA, the CDR3 is TGCGCCAGCGCCCTGGCGGAGACTGGGGTCTACGAGCAGTACTTC.

CDR3 loop: CASSPSRGGSNQPQHF. The CDR3 nucleotides are TGTGCCAGCTCACCTAGTCGGGGAGGAAGCAATCAGCCCCAGCATTTT. The chain recombines TRBV18 with TRBJ1-5; D uncertain. Trimming took off 3 bases at V and 1 base at J, with 13 bases between the two ends. Germline V gives CDR1 KGHSH, CDR2 LQKENI. This CDR3 is built from 16 residues.

Details on this clone: Germline is not matched at one junction end, which may reflect a read error. The V and J genes are TRBV28 and TRBJ1-4; D is possibly TRBD1 (5 bases). The CDR3 extends over 11 amino acids. Germline CDR1 and CDR2: MDHEN and SYDVKM. The CDR3 nucleotides read TGTGCCAGCAGCCTCAGGGAAAACCTGTTTTTT. This encodes CASSLRENLFF.

The chain links TRBV2 to TRBJ2-3; 9 positions match TRBD2. The CDR3 is 17 amino acids. Germline trimming cut 3 bases from V and 4 bases from J; bases unmatched to any gene: 11. Germline CDR1 is SNHLY and CDR2 is FYNNEI. The CDR3 sequence: CASSDLASGMFADTQYF. The CDR3, as DNA: TGTGCCAGCAGTGACTTGGCTAGCGGGATGTTCGCAGATACGCAGTATTTT.

This chain connects TRBV5-1 to TRBJ1-1; maybe TRBD1 (5 bases). This CDR3 comprises 14 residues. Germline CDR1 SGHRS, CDR2 YFSETQ. The V and J ends lost 0 bases and 4 bases respectively, with 10 bases between them. In DNA, the CDR3 is TGCGCCAGCAGCTTGGCCTGGGGCAGCACTGAAGCTTTCTTT. Encoded protein: CASSLAWGSTEAFF.

The J gene is TRBJ2-7, the V gene TRBV6-5; the D gene is possibly TRBD1 (5 bases). Germline V lookup: CDR1 MNHEY, CDR2 SVGAGI. The CDR3 sequence is 13 residues long. The germline V and J ends were trimmed by 7 bases and 2 bases, with 12 bases remaining between them. CDR3 bases: TGTGCCAGCACCGAGCGACAGACCTACGAGCAGTACTTC. Translated: CASTERQTYEQYF.

The V call is TRBV6-5, the J call TRBJ2-5, with a possible D match to TRBD1 (5 bases). In germline, CDR1 is MNHEY, CDR2 SVGAGI. With 2 bases removed from V and 5 bases from J, the gap between germline ends came to 12 bases. This CDR3 spans 14 amino acids. CDR3 residues: CASSYRGIDETQYF. In nucleotides, the CDR3 is TGTGCCAGCAGTTACAGGGGTATTGATGAGACCCAGTACTTC.

A few counts support this clone. The V gene is TRBV25-1, the J gene TRBJ2-6; 12 nucleotides agree with TRBD1. Germline lookup yields CDR1 MGHDK and CDR2 SYGVNS. The CDR3 totals 18 residues. Germline trimming cut 3 bases from V and 0 bases from J; bases unmatched to any gene: 3. The CDR3 loop is CASSEGQGALSGANVLTF. In DNA, the CDR3 is TGTGCCAGCAGTGAGGGACAGGGGGCCCTCTCTGGGGCCAACGTCCTGACTTTC.

The chain combines TRBV28 with TRBJ1-2, with 12 positions matching TRBD1. Germline values: CDR1 MDHEN, CDR2 SYDVKM. Unmatched junction bases numbered 7, after V lost 7 bases and J lost 4 bases. This CDR3 contains 15 residues. CDR3 sequence: CASTPGTGGGYGYTF. The CDR3 DNA follows: TGTGCCAGCACCCCAGGGACAGGGGGCGGCTATGGCTACACCTTC.

This sequence joins TRBV27 and TRBJ2-7, with D perhaps TRBD1 (6 bases). Trimming cost V 5 bases and J 5 bases, with 25 bases left between them. CDR3 length equals 17 residues. CDR1 and CDR2 (germline): MNHEY, SMNVEV (reference sequence). CDR3 in amino acids: CASSPLLQGTDRDEQYF. The CDR3 DNA is TGTGCCAGCAGTCCCCTCCTCCAGGGGACGGATCGGGACGAGCAGTACTTC.

The V gene is TRBV5-4, the J gene TRBJ2-3; 7 nucleotides align to TRBD2. CDR3 size: 15 residues. Germline V lookup: CDR1 SGHNT, CDR2 YYREEE (reference sequence). V dropped 3 bases and J dropped 0; count of bases not matched to a gene: 4. This chain's CDR3 is CASSWRGSSTDTQYF. CDR3 bases: TGTGCCAGCAGCTGGCGGGGGTCTAGCACAGATACGCAGTATTTT.

For the CDR3, the DNA is TGTGCCAGCAACCAGGGGGTAGGTCAGCCCCAGCATTTT. This encodes CASNQGVGQPQHF. The J gene is TRBJ1-5, the V gene TRBV6-1; the match to TRBD1 covers 7 bases. CDR1 is MNHNS, CDR2 SASEGT, per germline. V lost 7 bases, J lost 6 bases, and 6 bases stayed unmatched. There are 13 residues in the CDR3.